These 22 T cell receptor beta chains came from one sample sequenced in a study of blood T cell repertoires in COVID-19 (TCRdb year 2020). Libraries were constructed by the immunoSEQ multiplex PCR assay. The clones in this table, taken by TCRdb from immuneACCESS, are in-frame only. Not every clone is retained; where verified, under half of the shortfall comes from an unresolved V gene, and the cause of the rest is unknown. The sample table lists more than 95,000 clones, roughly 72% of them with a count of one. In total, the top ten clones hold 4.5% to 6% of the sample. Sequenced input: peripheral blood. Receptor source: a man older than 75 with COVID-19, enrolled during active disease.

The CDR3 region is CASSQGGRERWDQPQHF. CDR3 nucleotide sequence: TGTGCCAGCAGCCAAGGGGGGAGGGAACGATGGGATCAGCCCCAGCATTTT. The chain couples TRBV14 to TRBJ1-5; D is possibly TRBD1 (5 bases). There are 17 residues in the CDR3. In germline, CDR1 is SGHDN, CDR2 FVKESK. V was clipped by 1 base and J by 5 bases, with 18 bases between them.

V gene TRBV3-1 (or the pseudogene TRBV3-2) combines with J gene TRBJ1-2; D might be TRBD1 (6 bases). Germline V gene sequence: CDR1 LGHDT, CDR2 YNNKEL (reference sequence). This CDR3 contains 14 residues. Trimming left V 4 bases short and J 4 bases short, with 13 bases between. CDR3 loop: CASSLWTATYGYTF. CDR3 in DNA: TGTGCCAGCAGCCTGTGGACAGCGACCTATGGCTACACCTTC.

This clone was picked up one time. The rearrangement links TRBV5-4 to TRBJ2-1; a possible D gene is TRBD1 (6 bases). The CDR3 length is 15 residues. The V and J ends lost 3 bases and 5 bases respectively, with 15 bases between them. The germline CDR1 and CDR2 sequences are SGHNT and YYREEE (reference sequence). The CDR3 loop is CASSSPVAGDNEQFF. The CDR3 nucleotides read TGTGCCAGCAGCTCACCTGTAGCAGGGGACAATGAGCAGTTCTTC.

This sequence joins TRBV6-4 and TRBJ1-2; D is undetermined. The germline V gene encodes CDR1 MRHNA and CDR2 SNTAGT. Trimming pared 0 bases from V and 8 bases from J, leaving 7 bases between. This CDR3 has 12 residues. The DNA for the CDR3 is TGTGCCAGCAGTGACTCTGGCAGGGGCTACACCTTC. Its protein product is CASSDSGRGYTF.

The CDR3 region is CARDLAGDYEQYF. The CDR3 region has the DNA TGTGCCAGGGATCTAGCGGGAGACTACGAGCAGTACTTC. The J gene is TRBJ2-7, the V gene TRBV7-3; 10 bases map to TRBD2. Germline V gene sequence: CDR1 SGHTA, CDR2 FQGTGA. V lost 9 bases and J lost 3; bases outside the gene matches: 5. The CDR3 totals 13 residues.

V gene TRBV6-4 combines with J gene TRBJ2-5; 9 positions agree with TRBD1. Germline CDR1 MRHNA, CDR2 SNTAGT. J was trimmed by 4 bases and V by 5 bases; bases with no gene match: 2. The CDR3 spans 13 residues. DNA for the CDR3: TGTGCCAGCAGTCGGGGACAGGGAGAGACCCAGTACTTC. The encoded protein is CASSRGQGETQYF.

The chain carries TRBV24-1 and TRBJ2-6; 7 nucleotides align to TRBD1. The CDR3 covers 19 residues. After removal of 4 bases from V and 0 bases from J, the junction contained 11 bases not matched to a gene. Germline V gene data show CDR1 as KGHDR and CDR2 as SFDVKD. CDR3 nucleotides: TGTGCCACCAGTGACCGCCGAGGGACAGCCAGCTCTGGGGCCAACGTCCTGACTTTC. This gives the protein CATSDRRGTASSGANVLTF.

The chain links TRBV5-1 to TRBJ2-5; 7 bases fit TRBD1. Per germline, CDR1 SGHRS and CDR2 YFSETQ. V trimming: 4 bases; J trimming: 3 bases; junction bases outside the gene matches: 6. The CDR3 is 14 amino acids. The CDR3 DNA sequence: TGCGCCAGCAGCCACCAGGGGGATAAAGAGACCCAGTACTTC. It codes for CASSHQGDKETQYF.

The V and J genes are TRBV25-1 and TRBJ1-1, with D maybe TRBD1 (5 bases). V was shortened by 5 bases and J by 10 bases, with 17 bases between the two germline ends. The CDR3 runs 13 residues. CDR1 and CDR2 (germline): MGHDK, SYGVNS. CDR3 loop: CASSQGSGAGAFF. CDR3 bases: TGTGCCAGCAGTCAAGGTTCTGGGGCTGGAGCTTTCTTT.

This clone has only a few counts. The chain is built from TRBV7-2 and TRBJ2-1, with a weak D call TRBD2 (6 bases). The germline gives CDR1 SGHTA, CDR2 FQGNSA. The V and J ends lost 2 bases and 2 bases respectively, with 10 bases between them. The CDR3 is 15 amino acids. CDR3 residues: CASSLNGSPYNEQFF. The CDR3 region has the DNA TGTGCCAGCAGCTTAAACGGGAGCCCCTACAATGAGCAGTTCTTC.

The CDR3 loop reads CASSTYSGRGKTQYF. The CDR3 coding sequence is TGTGCCAGCAGTACATATAGCGGGAGGGGGAAGACCCAGTACTTC. This chain joins TRBV27 and TRBJ2-5; 11 bases agree with TRBD2. Germline CDR1 reads MNHEY; CDR2 reads SMNVEV (reference sequence). The CDR3 extends over 15 amino acids. The junction had 8 bases not matched to a gene; V was cut back by 5 bases and J by 6 bases.

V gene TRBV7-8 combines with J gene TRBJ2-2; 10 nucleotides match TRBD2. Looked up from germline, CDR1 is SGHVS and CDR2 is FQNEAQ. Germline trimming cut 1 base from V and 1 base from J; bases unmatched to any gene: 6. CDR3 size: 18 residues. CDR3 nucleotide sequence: TGTGCCAGCAGCTTAGTACCGACTAGCGGGTGGAACACCGGGGAGCTGTTTTTT. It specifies CASSLVPTSGWNTGELFF.

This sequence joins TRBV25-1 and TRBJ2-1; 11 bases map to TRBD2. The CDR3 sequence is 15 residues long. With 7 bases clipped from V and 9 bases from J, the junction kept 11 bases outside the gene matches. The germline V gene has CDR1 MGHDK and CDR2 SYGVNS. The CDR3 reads CASTLAGGPSTEQFF. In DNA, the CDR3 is TGTGCCAGCACATTAGCGGGAGGGCCCTCTACTGAGCAGTTCTTC.

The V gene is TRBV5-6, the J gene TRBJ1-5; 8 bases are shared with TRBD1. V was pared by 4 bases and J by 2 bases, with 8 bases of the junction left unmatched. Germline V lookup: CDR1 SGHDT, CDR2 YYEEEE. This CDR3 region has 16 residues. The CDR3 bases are TGTGCCAGCAGCCCCTCCAGGGGGCGCGGCAATCAGCCCCAGCATTTT. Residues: CASSPSRGRGNQPQHF.

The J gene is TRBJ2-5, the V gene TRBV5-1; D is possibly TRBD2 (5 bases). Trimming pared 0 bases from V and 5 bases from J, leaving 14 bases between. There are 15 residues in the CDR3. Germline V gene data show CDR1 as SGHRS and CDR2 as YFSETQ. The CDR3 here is CASSLGTRERETQYF. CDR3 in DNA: TGCGCCAGCAGCTTGGGTACTAGAGAGCGGGAGACCCAGTACTTC.

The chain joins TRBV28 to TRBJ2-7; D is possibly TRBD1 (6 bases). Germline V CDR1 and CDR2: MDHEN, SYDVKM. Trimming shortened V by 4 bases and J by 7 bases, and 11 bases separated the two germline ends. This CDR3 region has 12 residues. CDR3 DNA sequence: TGTGCCAGCAGTTCCGCCCAGGGGGAGCAGTACTTC. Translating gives CASSSAQGEQYF.

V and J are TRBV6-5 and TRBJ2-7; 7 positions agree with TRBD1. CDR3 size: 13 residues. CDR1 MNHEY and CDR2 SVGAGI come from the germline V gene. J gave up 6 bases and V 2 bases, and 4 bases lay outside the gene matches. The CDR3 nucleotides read TGTGCCAGCAGTTACGCGACAGGGCTCGAGCAGTACTTC. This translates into CASSYATGLEQYF.

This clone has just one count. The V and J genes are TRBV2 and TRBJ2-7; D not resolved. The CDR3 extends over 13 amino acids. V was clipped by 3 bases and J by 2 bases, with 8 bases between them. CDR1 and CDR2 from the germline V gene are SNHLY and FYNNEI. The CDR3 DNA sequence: TGTGCCAGCAGTGAGCGGAGAGCCTACGAGCAGTACTTC. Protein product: CASSERRAYEQYF.

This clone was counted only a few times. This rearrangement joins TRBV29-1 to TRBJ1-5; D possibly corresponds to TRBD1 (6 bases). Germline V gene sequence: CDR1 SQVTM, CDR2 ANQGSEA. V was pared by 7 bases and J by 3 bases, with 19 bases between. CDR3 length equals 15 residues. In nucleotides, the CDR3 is TGCAGCGCCTCCAAAGGGGGGGGGACCAATCAGCCCCAGCATTTT. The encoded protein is CSASKGGGTNQPQHF.

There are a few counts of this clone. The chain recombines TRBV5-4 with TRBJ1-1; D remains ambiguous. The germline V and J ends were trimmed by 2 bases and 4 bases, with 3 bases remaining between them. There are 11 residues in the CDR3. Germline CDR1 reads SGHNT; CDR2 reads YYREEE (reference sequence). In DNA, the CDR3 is TGTGCCAGCAGCTTCCGCACTGAAGCTTTCTTT. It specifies CASSFRTEAFF.

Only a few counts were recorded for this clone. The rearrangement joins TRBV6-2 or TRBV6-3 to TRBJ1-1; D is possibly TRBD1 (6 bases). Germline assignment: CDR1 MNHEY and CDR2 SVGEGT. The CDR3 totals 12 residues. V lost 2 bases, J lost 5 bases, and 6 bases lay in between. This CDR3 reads CASSYDRTEAFF. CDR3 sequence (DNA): TGTGCCAGCAGTTACGACAGGACTGAAGCTTTCTTT.

The CDR3 is CASSQDYLAEQFF. DNA of the CDR3: TGTGCCAGCAGCCAAGATTATTTAGCCGAGCAGTTCTTC. The rearrangement uses TRBV14 and TRBJ2-1; D not certain. Looked up from germline, CDR1 is SGHDN and CDR2 is FVKESK. V lost 0 bases and J 10 bases, leaving 10 bases between the germline ends. This CDR3 has 13 residues.